This record concerns one T cell receptor beta chain sequence. The V gene lost 5 bases and the J gene lost 4 bases, with 13 bases spanning the gap. CDR1 is SGDLS and CDR2 is YYNGEE in the germline V gene. This CDR3 region has 14 residues. Original handling: Amplification of reference gene primers provided the estimated nucleated cell counts. Method: immunoSEQ multiplex PCR; TCRdb's copy keeps in-frame clones and lacks some. V, J and clone size were drawn from that table, and D and trimming were deduced from the DNA. This table has 250,000 to 300,000 clones, around 93% appearing once. This entry comes from a study of blood T cell repertoires in COVID-19. At the level of the study: The origin of the acute and convalescent COVID-19 samples was the United States, Italy and Spain.

The clonotype was recovered from a human donor in a cohort exposed to, infected with or recovered from COVID-19 (not recorded which). The donor label of this sample is uncertain. Sequenced material: PBMCs or T cells enriched from blood (not recorded which). The J gene is TRBJ2-1, the V gene TRBV9, with D perhaps TRBD2 (6 bases). CDR3 DNA: TGTGCCAGCAGTGCGGGACTTCCATACAATGAGCAGTTCTTC. Translated, it gives CASSAGLPYNEQFF.